A single sample gave rise to the 3 T cell receptor beta chains below, sequenced in a study of blood T cell repertoires in COVID-19. The protocol was immunoSEQ multiplex PCR, while the TCRdb copy is restricted to in-frame clones and leaves out a portion. The repertoire has 140,000 or so clones, roughly 84% of them found once; the top ten carry approximately 10%. The source material was peripheral blood. These receptors originate from a man aged 55 to 70 with active or convalescent COVID-19.

This chain links TRBV3-1 (or the pseudogene TRBV3-2) with TRBJ1-3; D is perhaps TRBD1 (6 bases). Trimming left V 2 bases short and J 4 bases short, with 12 bases between. Germline CDR1 is LGHDT and CDR2 is YNNKEL (reference sequence). The CDR3 covers 15 residues. CDR3 nucleotide sequence: TGTGCCAGCAGCCAACTAGGACAGTACGGAAACACCATATATTTT. This gives the protein CASSQLGQYGNTIYF.

The chain links TRBV27 to TRBJ2-1; TRBD2 aligns across 14 bases. Germline V gene lookup returns CDR1 MNHEY and CDR2 SMNVEV (reference sequence). The V and J ends lost 6 bases and 7 bases, in that order; junction bases with no gene match: 5. This CDR3 has 15 residues. CDR3: CASSAGTSGSNEQFF. In DNA form, the CDR3 reads TGTGCCAGCAGCGCCGGGACTAGCGGGAGTAATGAGCAGTTCTTC.

The genes are TRBV5-8 and TRBJ2-3, with 11 bases identical to TRBD2. With V trimmed by 4 bases and J by 0 bases, 7 bases remained unmatched. Germline V lookup: CDR1 SGHTS, CDR2 YDEGEE. This CDR3 spans 17 amino acids. The CDR3 spells CASSPQRLAGSTDTQYF. DNA of the CDR3: TGTGCCAGCAGCCCACAAAGACTAGCGGGAAGCACAGATACGCAGTATTTT. Full variable domain (outside the CDR3, taken from reference TRBV5-8 and TRBJ2-3): EAGVTQSPTHLIKTRGQQATLRCSPISGHTSVYWYQQALGLGLQFLLWYDEGEERNRGNFPPRFSGRQFPNYSSELNVNALELEDSALYLCASSPQRLAGSTDTQYFGPGTRLTVL.